This entry lists 32 T cell receptor beta chains sequenced from one sample in a study of response to subunit inactivated influenza vaccine. TCRdb recomputed calls from the RT-PCR reads with MiXCR, one row per CDR3 protein. The sample has hundreds of thousands of distinct CDR3 sequences; roughly 10% are singletons. The source material was PBMCs from blood, sampled on the day of vaccination. The receptors were gathered from a man between 50 and 59 years old who received an inactivated influenza vaccine.

Only a few counts were recorded for this clonotype. The chain is built from TRBV6-1 and TRBJ2-2; TRBD1 agrees at 10 bases. Germline V gives CDR1 MNHNS, CDR2 SASEGT. This CDR3 contains 15 residues. After removal of 6 bases from V and 4 bases from J, the junction contained 5 bases not matched to a gene. The CDR3 DNA follows: TGTGCCAGCAGAAGGCGGACAGGGGGCACCGGGGAGCTGTTTTTT. Protein product: CASRRRTGGTGELFF.

This clonotype was seen only a few times. The rearrangement joins TRBV7-2 to TRBJ2-5, with D hard to call. The V and J ends lost 1 base and 1 base respectively, with 10 bases between them. This CDR3 has 15 residues. Germline V gives CDR1 SGHTA, CDR2 FQGNSA. CDR3 loop: CASSLVGPPQETQYF. The CDR3, as DNA: TGTGCCAGCAGCTTAGTTGGGCCACCCCAAGAGACCCAGTACTTC.

This clonotype was seen more than once but under ten times. The rearrangement joins TRBV20-1 to TRBJ1-2; maybe TRBD1 (6 bases). V was shortened by 6 bases and J by 3 bases, with 14 bases between the two germline ends. The CDR3 spans 13 residues. Germline CDR1 and CDR2: DFQATT and SNEGSKA (reference sequence). CDR3 nucleotide sequence: TGCAGTGCGGAGAACAGGGAAGACTATGGCTACACCTTC. This sequence encodes CSAENREDYGYTF.

The genes are TRBV20-1 and TRBJ2-1; 11 positions agree with TRBD2. Germline CDR1 and CDR2: DFQATT and SNEGSKA (reference sequence). V trimming: 4 bases; J trimming: 4 bases; junction bases outside the gene matches: 9. The CDR3 contains 16 residues. The CDR3 DNA is TGCAGTGCTACAGAGGGACTAGCGGCCGTTTACAATGAGCAGTTCTTC. Its protein product is CSATEGLAAVYNEQFF.

The chain links TRBV20-1 to TRBJ1-4; possible D gene TRBD1, 6 bases. Germline values: CDR1 DFQATT, CDR2 SNEGSKA (reference sequence). V was trimmed by 5 bases and J by 8 bases, leaving 18 bases between them. The CDR3 has 14 residues. Here the CDR3 reads CSAPRGGSGEKLFF. CDR3 nucleotide sequence: TGCAGTGCTCCCCGGGGGGGCTCGGGAGAAAAACTGTTTTTT.

This clonotype turned up a few times. The chain combines TRBV5-4 with TRBJ1-1; 8 positions agree with TRBD1. CDR1 and CDR2 (germline): SGHNT, YYREEE (reference sequence). CDR3 length: 17 residues. V gave up 6 bases and J gave up 1 base; unmatched junction bases: 14. The CDR3 DNA reads TGTGCCAGCACCCCCTTCCCGGACAGGGAGTGGAACACTGAAGCTTTCTTT. It specifies CASTPFPDREWNTEAFF.

This clonotype was seen more than once but under ten times. V gene TRBV28 combines with J gene TRBJ1-5; D gene unclear. The CDR3 contains 15 residues. The germline V and J ends were trimmed by 1 base and 0 bases, with 7 bases remaining between them. CDR1 is MDHEN, CDR2 SYDVKM, per germline. CDR3 sequence (DNA): TGTGCCAGCAGTTTATTGAGAAATAGCAATCAGCCCCAGCATTTT. Its translation: CASSLLRNSNQPQHF.

The CDR3 nucleotides are TGTGCCAGTTGGGGGGTGACCCAGTACTTC. This sequence encodes CASWGVTQYF. The rearrangement joins TRBV25-1 to TRBJ2-5; possibly TRBD2 for D (6 bases). Per the germline V gene, CDR1 is MGHDK and CDR2 is SYGVNS. V lost 9 bases, J lost 7 bases, and 9 bases lay in between. The CDR3 runs to 10 residues.

This clonotype has a handful of counts. V usage is TRBV7-2 and J usage is TRBJ2-4, with 9 bases that match TRBD2. Germline assignment: CDR1 SGHTA and CDR2 FQGNSA. V dropped 5 bases and J dropped 6; count of bases not matched to a gene: 8. This CDR3 is 15 amino acids long. CDR3 nucleotide sequence: TGTGCCAGCAGCAACGACGGACTAGCGATAAACATTCAGTACTTC. Amino acid sequence: CASSNDGLAINIQYF. Filled out from reference TRBV7-2 and TRBJ2-4, the complete variable domain reads GAGVSQSPSNKVTEKGKDVELRCDPISGHTALYWYRQSLGQGLEFLIYFQGNSAPDKSGLPSDRFSAERTGGSVSTLTIQRTQQEDSAVYLCASSNDGLAINIQYFGAGTRLSVL.

The sample holds a few counts of this clonotype. The chain couples TRBV18 to TRBJ1-5; weak D call: TRBD1 (5 bases). Germline CDR1 is KGHSH and CDR2 is LQKENI. This CDR3 has 14 amino acids. The ends were cut back, 5 bases at V and 4 bases at J, with 12 bases in the middle. The CDR3 here is CASSAGQQNQPQHF. The CDR3 DNA is TGTGCCAGCTCAGCGGGGCAGCAGAATCAGCCCCAGCATTTT.

This clonotype was seen ten or more times. The V and J genes are TRBV20-1 and TRBJ1-1; D may be TRBD1 (5 bases). Between the trimmed V and J ends, which lost 3 bases and 1 base, there was a span of 12 bases. CDR3 length equals 14 residues. CDR1 is DFQATT, CDR2 SNEGSKA, per germline (reference sequence). Here the CDR3 reads CSARVPGGNTEAFF. DNA of the CDR3: TGCAGTGCTAGGGTCCCGGGGGGGAACACTGAAGCTTTCTTT.

This clonotype was seen a handful of times. V and J are TRBV12-3 or TRBV12-4 and TRBJ1-6, with 9 bases identical to TRBD1. There are 15 residues in the CDR3. Trimming took 5 bases from V and 9 from J; bases not matched to a gene: 8. The CDR3 DNA follows: TGTGCCAGCAGTCCGGACAGGGGAACTGGTTCACCCCTCCACTTT. Translating gives CASSPDRGTGSPLHF.

The chain links TRBV20-1 to TRBJ2-5; D may match TRBD1 or TRBD2 (5 bases each). Trimming removed 0 bases from V and 7 bases from J, with 18 bases in between. This CDR3 contains 15 residues. Germline-derived CDR1 and CDR2 are DFQATT and SNEGSKA (reference sequence). Here the CDR3 reads CSARDQNSGRGTQYF. For the CDR3, the DNA is TGCAGTGCTAGAGACCAAAATTCGGGACGGGGGACCCAGTACTTC.

The chain recombines TRBV6-5 with TRBJ2-1, with 11 bases that match TRBD1. J lost 9 bases, V lost 2 bases, and 3 bases had no gene match. The CDR3 totals 14 residues. CDR1 is MNHEY, CDR2 SVGAGI, per germline. CDR3 DNA: TGTGCCAGCAGTTACGGACAGGGGGCCGGTGAGCAGTTCTTC. Its translation is CASSYGQGAGEQFF.

The chain uses TRBV7-2 and TRBJ1-1; perhaps TRBD1 as D (5 bases). This CDR3 spans 13 amino acids. The V end was cut by 7 bases, the J end by 5 bases, with 14 bases between. CDR1 SGHTA and CDR2 FQGNSA come from the germline V gene. DNA of the CDR3: TGTGCCAGCAAGCGGGGGGGTGGTACTGAAGCTTTCTTT. As protein: CASKRGGGTEAFF.

This clonotype was counted a few times. The rearrangement uses TRBV9 and TRBJ1-4; D is unclear. Looked up from germline, CDR1 is SGDLS and CDR2 is YYNGEE. The germline V and J ends were trimmed by 2 bases and 8 bases, with 13 bases remaining between them. This CDR3 spans 14 amino acids. Here the CDR3 DNA reads TGTGCCAGCAGCGTGCGGGATGATGAAGAAAAACTGTTTTTT. Protein: CASSVRDDEEKLFF.

This chain uses TRBV5-6 with TRBJ2-1; D not resolved. Germline loops: CDR1 SGHDT, CDR2 YYEEEE. The V gene lost 4 bases and the J gene lost 6 bases, with 14 bases spanning the gap. The CDR3 covers 14 residues. The CDR3 bases are TGTGCCAGCAGCCGAACCTTAACAAGCAATGAGCAGTTCTTC. Amino acids: CASSRTLTSNEQFF.

This clonotype was observed a few times. This rearrangement joins TRBV5-1 to TRBJ2-6; D is undetermined. Germline CDR1 SGHRS, CDR2 YFSETQ. Trimming took off 4 bases at V and 0 bases at J, with 5 bases between the two ends. The CDR3 spans 14 residues. For the CDR3, the DNA is TGCGCCAGCAGCCGTGACTCTGGGGCCAACGTCCTGACTTTC. It yields the protein CASSRDSGANVLTF.

CDR3 sequence: CASSDIRSGPRDNEQFF. The CDR3, as DNA: TGTGCCAGCAGTGATATTAGGTCCGGCCCCCGGGACAATGAGCAGTTCTTC. This sequence joins TRBV25-1 and TRBJ2-1; unclear D gene. Trimming stripped 3 bases from V and 5 bases from J, with 20 bases between. The germline gives CDR1 MGHDK, CDR2 SYGVNS. The length of the CDR3 is 17 residues.

This clonotype was seen a few times. The gene calls are TRBV24-1 and TRBJ2-3; D call uncertain. The CDR3 spans 14 residues. Germline-derived CDR1 and CDR2 are KGHDR and SFDVKD. V lost 3 bases and J 5 bases, leaving 11 bases between the germline ends. The CDR3 spells CATSDVRQKDTQYF. CDR3 sequence (DNA): TGTGCCACCAGTGATGTAAGACAAAAAGATACGCAGTATTTT.

This clonotype was counted a few times. The genes are TRBV7-2 and TRBJ1-5, with 8 bases that match TRBD1. V shed 5 bases and J 6 bases; nucleotides not matched to a gene: 9. From germline, CDR1 is SGHTA and CDR2 FQGNSA. The CDR3 is made up of 15 amino acids. CDR3 in amino acids: CASSLKPGGGQPQHF. DNA of the CDR3: TGTGCCAGCAGCCTCAAACCAGGGGGCGGTCAGCCCCAGCATTTT. Drawing the rest from reference TRBV7-2 and TRBJ1-5, the complete variable domain is GAGVSQSPSNKVTEKGKDVELRCDPISGHTALYWYRQSLGQGLEFLIYFQGNSAPDKSGLPSDRFSAERTGGSVSTLTIQRTQQEDSAVYLCASSLKPGGGQPQHFGDGTRLSIL.

This clonotype was found a few times. V and J are TRBV5-1 and TRBJ1-1, with D possibly matching TRBD1 (5 bases). This CDR3 has 14 residues. Germline assignment: CDR1 SGHRS and CDR2 YFSETQ. V was pared by 4 bases and J by 8 bases, with 18 bases between. The CDR3 nucleotides read TGCGCCAGCAGCCCGACGGGGGGGGAATTAGAAGCTTTCTTT. This translates into CASSPTGGELEAFF.

This chain uses TRBV20-1 with TRBJ2-5; D uncertain. The CDR3 has 13 residues. Trimming removed 3 bases from V and 5 bases from J, with 13 bases in between. CDR1 DFQATT and CDR2 SNEGSKA come from the germline V gene (reference sequence). The CDR3: CSASLRSGETQYF. CDR3 DNA: TGCAGTGCTAGTCTCAGATCTGGGGAGACCCAGTACTTC.

The table lists this clonotype with a few counts. The chain uses TRBV11-2 and TRBJ2-1, with 9 bases matching TRBD2. Germline V lookup: CDR1 SGHAT, CDR2 FQNNGV. The CDR3 is 15 amino acids. With 5 bases clipped from V and 9 bases from J, the junction kept 11 bases outside the gene matches. This CDR3 reads CASSLGAGGPAEQFF. CDR3 nucleotide sequence: TGTGCCAGCAGCCTCGGGGCGGGGGGGCCTGCTGAGCAGTTCTTC.

V usage is TRBV29-1 and J usage is TRBJ1-1, with 8 bases aligning to TRBD1. Losses at the gene ends were 7 bases for V and 4 bases for J; bases not matched to a gene: 5. The CDR3 extends over 12 amino acids. Germline loops: CDR1 SQVTM, CDR2 ANQGSEA. This CDR3 reads CSARQGATEAFF. The CDR3 bases are TGCAGCGCAAGGCAGGGGGCCACTGAAGCTTTCTTT.

This clonotype was counted a few times. The chain couples TRBV4-1 to TRBJ1-6; D possibly corresponds to TRBD1 (6 bases). Per the germline V gene, CDR1 is MGHRA and CDR2 is YSYEKL. V lost 5 bases, J lost 5 bases, and 16 bases lay in between. The CDR3 length is 16 residues. CDR3 nucleotides: TGCGCCAGCAGCAGAGAACGGACAGCTAATAATTCACCCCTCCACTTT. Protein product: CASSRERTANNSPLHF.

The CDR3 loop is CASSLSRGPESYNEQFF. The CDR3, as DNA: TGTGCCAGCAGCTTATCTAGGGGGCCGGAATCCTACAATGAGCAGTTCTTC. The chain recombines TRBV7-9 with TRBJ2-1; 7 bases align to TRBD1. Per the germline V gene, CDR1 is SEHNR and CDR2 is FQNEAQ (reference sequence). This CDR3 is built from 17 residues. After removal of 2 bases from V and 1 base from J, the junction contained 8 bases not matched to a gene.

The V call is TRBV25-1, the J call TRBJ1-1; TRBD1 is a possible D gene (5 bases). V lost 3 bases and J lost 6, with 5 bases in between. This CDR3 has 11 residues. Germline V gene sequence: CDR1 MGHDK, CDR2 SYGVNS. The CDR3 DNA sequence: TGTGCCAGCAGTGAGGGACCTGAAGCTTTCTTT. It translates to CASSEGPEAFF. The full variable domain, its missing parts supplied by reference TRBV25-1 and TRBJ1-1, is EADIYQTPRYLVIGTGKKITLECSQTMGHDKMYWYQQDPGMELHLIHYSYGVNSTEKGDLSSESTVSRIRTEHFPLTLESARPSHTSQYLCASSEGPEAFFGQGTRLTVV.

This clonotype was counted a few times. This chain joins TRBV12-3 or TRBV12-4 and TRBJ2-1, with TRBD2 as a possible D gene (6 bases). The CDR3 has 18 amino acids. The ends were cut back, 2 bases at V and 6 bases at J, with 23 bases in the middle. CDR3 bases: TGTGCCAGCAGTTTACCGTCGGGGCAGGGAGGTTTCAGCAATGAGCAGTTCTTC. Amino acid sequence: CASSLPSGQGGFSNEQFF.

The chain couples TRBV28 to TRBJ2-4, with D possibly TRBD2 on 6 matching bases. CDR1 is MDHEN and CDR2 is SYDVKM in the germline V gene. CDR3 size: 18 residues. V was trimmed by 3 bases and J by 3 bases, leaving 21 bases between them. CDR3 loop: CASSFYHYMGGGKNIQYF. In nucleotides, the CDR3 is TGTGCCAGCAGTTTCTACCATTATATGGGGGGAGGCAAAAACATTCAGTACTTC.

This clonotype was seen at least ten times. This chain uses TRBV20-1 with TRBJ2-3, with 8 bases aligning to TRBD2. The CDR3 has 16 residues. V was pared by 0 bases and J by 7 bases, with 12 bases of the junction left unmatched. CDR1 DFQATT and CDR2 SNEGSKA come from the germline V gene (reference sequence). The CDR3 region is CSARDGKRGKSNTQYF. The CDR3, as DNA: TGCAGTGCTAGAGATGGGAAGCGGGGGAAGTCAAATACGCAGTATTTT.

This clonotype showed up just a few times. This rearrangement joins TRBV7-8 to TRBJ2-1, with D maybe TRBD2 (5 bases). Between the trimmed V and J ends, which lost 0 bases and 6 bases, there was a span of 12 bases. This CDR3 has 15 amino acids. Germline V gives CDR1 SGHVS, CDR2 FQNEAQ. The chain's CDR3 is CASSLAREIGNEQFF. In DNA, the CDR3 is TGTGCCAGCAGCTTAGCAAGGGAGATAGGCAATGAGCAGTTCTTC.